This TCR beta chain was captured by sequencing in a study of CD8+ T cells in alopecia areata. Overall study results and limits: Scalp repertoires also include resident alphabeta T cells from normal skin. The study found TCR sharing across patients less clear than in mice, possibly for HLA reasons. Lesional scalp displayed greater clonality than normal scalp, most notably in alopecia totalis/universalis.

Sorted populations comprised CD4+ and CD8+ T cells obtained from PBMCs. Germline assignment: CDR1 GTSNPN and CDR2 SVGIG (reference sequence). The trim removed 2 bases at V and 4 bases at J, leaving 6 bases unmatched. The CDR3 sequence is 17 residues long. A word on this clone: Its target is unknown.

Following RNA extraction, reverse transcription yielded cDNA that acted as the sequencing template. Sequencing used immunoSEQ multiplex PCR; TCRdb keeps in-frame clones, though not all of them. The sample lists a few hundred thousand clones, around three fifths occurring once. Sequenced: CD8+ T cells sorted from blood. The chain joins TRBV30 to TRBJ2-3; 16 bases fit TRBD2. The receptor's source is a human donor in good health. CDR3 nucleotides: TGTGCCTGGAGTACCGGGACTAGCGGGGGGGCGGCAGATACGCAGTATTTT. Amino acids: CAWSTGTSGGAADTQYF. The full variable domain, its missing parts supplied by reference TRBV30 and TRBJ2-3, is SQTIHQWPATLVQPVGSPLSLECTVEGTSNPNLYWYRQAAGRGLQLLFYSVGIGQISSEVPQNLSASRPQDRQFILSSKKLLLSDSGFYLCAWSTGTSGGAADTQYFGPGTRLTVL.